The clone carrying this TCR beta chain has just a few counts. Its antigen is as yet unknown. The source of the sample is a study of identical twins. Study-level findings and limits: For out-of-frame beta sequences, excess twin sharing was weaker. The same donors were not followed; conclusions instead depended on cross-sectional statistical analysis. Beta clonotypes that were abundant in cord blood contained fewer insertions, a pattern absent from memory repertoires.

The germline V gene has CDR1 SGHVS and CDR2 FQNEAQ. The CDR3 length is 18 residues. After removal of 5 bases from V and 2 bases from J, the junction contained 9 bases not matched to a gene. TCRdb redid the calling of the 5' RACE reads with MiXCR, one entry per CDR3 protein. The top ten hold about 0.48% of the sample, which has about 530,000 distinct CDR3 sequences, approximately 20% seen once. In addition, the sample was reused for a study of yellow fever vaccine responses in identical twins.

The receptor comes from a woman younger than 30 in good health. The sequencing sample was made of CD4+ T cells sorted from blood. The rearrangement uses TRBV7-8 and TRBJ2-5; TRBD2 matches 15 bases. CDR3 residues: CASSPRTSGGAGQETQYF. In nucleotides, the CDR3 is TGTGCCAGCAGCCCGCGGACTAGCGGGGGGGCAGGTCAAGAGACCCAGTACTTC.